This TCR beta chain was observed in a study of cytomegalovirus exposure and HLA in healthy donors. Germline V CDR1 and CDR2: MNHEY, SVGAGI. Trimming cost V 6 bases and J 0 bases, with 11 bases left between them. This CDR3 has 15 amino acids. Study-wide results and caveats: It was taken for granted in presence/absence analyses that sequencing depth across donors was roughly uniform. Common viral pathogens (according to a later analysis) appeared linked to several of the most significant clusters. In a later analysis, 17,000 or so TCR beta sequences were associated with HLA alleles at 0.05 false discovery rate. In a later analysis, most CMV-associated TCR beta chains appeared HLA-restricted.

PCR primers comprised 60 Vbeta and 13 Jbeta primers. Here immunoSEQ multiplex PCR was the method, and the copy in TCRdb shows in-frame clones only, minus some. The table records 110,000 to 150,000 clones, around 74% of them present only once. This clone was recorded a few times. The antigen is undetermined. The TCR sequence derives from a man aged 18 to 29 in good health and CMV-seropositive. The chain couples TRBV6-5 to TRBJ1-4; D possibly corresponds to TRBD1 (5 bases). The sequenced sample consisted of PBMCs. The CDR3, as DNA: TGTGCCAGCAGCCGCGGCAGGGCAACTAATGAAAAACTGTTTTTT. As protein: CASSRGRATNEKLFF.